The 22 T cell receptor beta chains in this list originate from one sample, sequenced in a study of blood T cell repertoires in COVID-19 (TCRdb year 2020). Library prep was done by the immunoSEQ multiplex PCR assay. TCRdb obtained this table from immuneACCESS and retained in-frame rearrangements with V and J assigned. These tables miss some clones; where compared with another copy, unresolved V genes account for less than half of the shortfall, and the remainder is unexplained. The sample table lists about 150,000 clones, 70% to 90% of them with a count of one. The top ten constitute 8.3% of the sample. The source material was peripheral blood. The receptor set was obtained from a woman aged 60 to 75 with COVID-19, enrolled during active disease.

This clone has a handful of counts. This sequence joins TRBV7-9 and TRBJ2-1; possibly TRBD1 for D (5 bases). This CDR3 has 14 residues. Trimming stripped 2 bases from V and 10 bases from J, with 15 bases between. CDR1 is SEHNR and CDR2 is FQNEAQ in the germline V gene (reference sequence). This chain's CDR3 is CASSLLDTQEEQFF. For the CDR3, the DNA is TGTGCCAGCAGCTTACTGGACACCCAAGAGGAGCAGTTCTTC.

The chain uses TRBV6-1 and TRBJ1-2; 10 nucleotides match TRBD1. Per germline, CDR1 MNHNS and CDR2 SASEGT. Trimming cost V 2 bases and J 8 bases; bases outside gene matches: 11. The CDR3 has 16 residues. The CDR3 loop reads CASSEKGMTGGRGYTF. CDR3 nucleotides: TGTGCCAGCAGTGAAAAGGGGATGACAGGGGGCCGGGGCTACACCTTC.

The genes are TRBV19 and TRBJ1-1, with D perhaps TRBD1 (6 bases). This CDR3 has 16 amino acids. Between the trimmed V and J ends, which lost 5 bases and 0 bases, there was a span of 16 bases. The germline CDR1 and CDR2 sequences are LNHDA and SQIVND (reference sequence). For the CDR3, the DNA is TGTGCCAGTAGTTGGCGGGGGGCTCCCATGAACACTGAAGCTTTCTTT. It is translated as CASSWRGAPMNTEAFF.

CDR3 bases: TGTGCCAGCTCACCAGGGCCCGGAACACCCCTCCACTTT. It is translated as CASSPGPGTPLHF. V is TRBV18 and J is TRBJ1-6; D is unresolved. V lost 2 bases, J lost 11 bases, and 10 bases lay in between. This CDR3 is 13 amino acids long. The germline V gene has CDR1 KGHSH and CDR2 LQKENI.

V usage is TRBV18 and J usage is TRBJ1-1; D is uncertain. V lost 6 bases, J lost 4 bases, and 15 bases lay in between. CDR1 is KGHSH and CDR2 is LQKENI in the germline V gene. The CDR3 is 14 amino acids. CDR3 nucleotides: TGTGCCAGCTCCCCCGGAGGTGGCCGCACTGAAGCTTTCTTT. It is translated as CASSPGGGRTEAFF.

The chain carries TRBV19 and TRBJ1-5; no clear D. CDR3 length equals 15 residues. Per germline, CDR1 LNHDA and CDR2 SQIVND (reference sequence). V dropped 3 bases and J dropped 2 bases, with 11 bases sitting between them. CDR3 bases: TGTGCCAGTAGTATTGCCGGCCGGGGCAATCAGCCCCAGCATTTT. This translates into CASSIAGRGNQPQHF.

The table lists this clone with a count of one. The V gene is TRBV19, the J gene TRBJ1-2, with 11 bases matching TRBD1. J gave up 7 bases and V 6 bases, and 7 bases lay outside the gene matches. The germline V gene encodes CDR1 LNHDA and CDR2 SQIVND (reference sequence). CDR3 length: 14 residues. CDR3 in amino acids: CASRRTGGGSGYTF. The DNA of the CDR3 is TGTGCCAGTAGACGGACAGGGGGCGGGAGTGGCTACACCTTC.

DNA for the CDR3: TGTGCCAGCAGGACGGAGAGCAATCAGCCCCAGCATTTT. Residues: CASRTESNQPQHF. The V call is TRBV6-5, the J call TRBJ1-5; D remains unclear. V dropped 6 bases and J dropped 1 base, with 7 bases sitting between them. The CDR3 runs 13 residues. Germline CDR1 reads MNHEY; CDR2 reads SVGAGI.

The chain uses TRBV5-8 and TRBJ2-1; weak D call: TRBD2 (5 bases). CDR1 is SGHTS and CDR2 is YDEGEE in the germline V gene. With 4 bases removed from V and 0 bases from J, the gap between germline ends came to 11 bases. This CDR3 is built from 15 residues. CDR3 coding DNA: TGTGCCAGCAGCCTAGGACTTGCCTCCTACAATGAGCAGTTCTTC. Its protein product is CASSLGLASYNEQFF. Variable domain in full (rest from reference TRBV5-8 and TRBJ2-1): EAGVTQSPTHLIKTRGQQATLRCSPISGHTSVYWYQQALGLGLQFLLWYDEGEERNRGNFPPRFSGRQFPNYSSELNVNALELEDSALYLCASSLGLASYNEQFFGPGTRLTVL.

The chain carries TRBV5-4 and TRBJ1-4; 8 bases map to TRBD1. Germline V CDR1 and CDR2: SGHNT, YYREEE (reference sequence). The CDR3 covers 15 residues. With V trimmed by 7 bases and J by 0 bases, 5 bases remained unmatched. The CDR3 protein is CASGGQEATNEKLFF. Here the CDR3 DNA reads TGTGCCAGCGGGGGACAGGAGGCAACTAATGAAAAACTGTTTTTT.

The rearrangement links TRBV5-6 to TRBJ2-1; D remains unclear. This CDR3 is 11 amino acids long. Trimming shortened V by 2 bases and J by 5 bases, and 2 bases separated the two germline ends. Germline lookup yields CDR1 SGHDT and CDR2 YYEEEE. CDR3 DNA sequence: TGTGCCAGCAGCTTCGACAATGAGCAGTTCTTC. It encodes CASSFDNEQFF.

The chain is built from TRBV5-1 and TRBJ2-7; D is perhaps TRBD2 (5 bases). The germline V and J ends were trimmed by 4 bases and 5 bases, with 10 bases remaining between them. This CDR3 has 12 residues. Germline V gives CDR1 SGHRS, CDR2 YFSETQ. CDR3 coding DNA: TGCGCCAGCAGCCCGGGGAGCGACGAGCAGTACTTC. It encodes CASSPGSDEQYF.

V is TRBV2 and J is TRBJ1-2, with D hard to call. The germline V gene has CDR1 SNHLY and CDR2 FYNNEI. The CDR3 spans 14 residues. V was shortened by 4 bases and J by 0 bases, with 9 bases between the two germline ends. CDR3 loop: CASSGRGSNYGYTF. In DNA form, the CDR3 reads TGTGCCAGCAGTGGACGGGGATCTAACTATGGCTACACCTTC.

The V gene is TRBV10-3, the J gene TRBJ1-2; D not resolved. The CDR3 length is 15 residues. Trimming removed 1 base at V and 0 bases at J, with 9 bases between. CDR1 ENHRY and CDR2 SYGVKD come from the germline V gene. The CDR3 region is CAISELSVANYGYTF. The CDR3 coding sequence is TGTGCCATCAGTGAGTTAAGTGTAGCTAACTATGGCTACACCTTC.

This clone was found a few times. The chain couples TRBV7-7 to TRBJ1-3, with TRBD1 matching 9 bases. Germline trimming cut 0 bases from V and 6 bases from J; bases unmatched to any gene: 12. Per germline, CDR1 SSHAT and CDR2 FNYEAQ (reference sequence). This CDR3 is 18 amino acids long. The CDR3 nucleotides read TGTGCCAGCAGCTTAGCAGGCCCGGGACAGGGCCCAGCAAACACCATATATTTT. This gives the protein CASSLAGPGQGPANTIYF. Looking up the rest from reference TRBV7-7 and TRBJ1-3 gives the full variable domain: GAGVSQSPRYKVTKRGQDVTLRCDPISSHATLYWYQQALGQGPEFLTYFNYEAQPDKSGLPSDRFSAERPEGSISTLTIQRTEQRDSAMYRCASSLAGPGQGPANTIYFGEGSWLTVV.

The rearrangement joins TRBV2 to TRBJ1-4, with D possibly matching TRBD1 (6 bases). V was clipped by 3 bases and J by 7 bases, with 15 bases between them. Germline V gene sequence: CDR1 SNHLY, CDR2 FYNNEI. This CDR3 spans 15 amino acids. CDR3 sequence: CASSERQARSEKLFF. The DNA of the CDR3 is TGTGCCAGCAGTGAGCGACAGGCTCGGAGTGAAAAACTGTTTTTT.

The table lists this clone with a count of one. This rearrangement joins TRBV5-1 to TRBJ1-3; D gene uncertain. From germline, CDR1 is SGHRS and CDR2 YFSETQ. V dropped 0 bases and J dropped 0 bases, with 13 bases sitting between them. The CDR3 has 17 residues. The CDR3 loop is CASSLDPTYLSGNTIYF. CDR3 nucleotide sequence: TGCGCCAGCAGCTTGGATCCCACATACCTCTCTGGAAACACCATATATTTT.

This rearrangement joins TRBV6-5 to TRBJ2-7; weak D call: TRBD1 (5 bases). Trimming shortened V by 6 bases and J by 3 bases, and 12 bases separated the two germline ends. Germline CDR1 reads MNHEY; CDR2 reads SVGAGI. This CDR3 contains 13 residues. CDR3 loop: CASRDQTVYEQYV. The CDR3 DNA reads TGTGCCAGCAGGGATCAGACAGTCTACGAGCAGTACGTC.

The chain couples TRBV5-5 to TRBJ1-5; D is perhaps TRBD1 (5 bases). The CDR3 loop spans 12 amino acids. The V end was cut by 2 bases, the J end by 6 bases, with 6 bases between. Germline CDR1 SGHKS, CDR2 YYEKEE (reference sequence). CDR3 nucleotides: TGTGCCAGCAGCTTTCAGGGTCAGCCCCAGCATTTT. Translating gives CASSFQGQPQHF. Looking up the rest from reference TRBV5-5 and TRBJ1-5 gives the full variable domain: DAGVTQSPTHLIKTRGQQVTLRCSPISGHKSVSWYQQVLGQGPQFIFQYYEKEERGRGNFPDRFSARQFPNYSSELNVNALLLGDSALYLCASSFQGQPQHFGDGTRLSIL.

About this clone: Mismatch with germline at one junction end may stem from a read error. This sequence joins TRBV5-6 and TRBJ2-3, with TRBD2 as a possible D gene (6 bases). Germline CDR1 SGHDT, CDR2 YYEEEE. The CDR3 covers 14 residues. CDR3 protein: CASNLGLSTDTQYF. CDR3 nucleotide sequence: TGTGCCAGCAACTTGGGACTGAGCACAGATACGCAGTATTTT.

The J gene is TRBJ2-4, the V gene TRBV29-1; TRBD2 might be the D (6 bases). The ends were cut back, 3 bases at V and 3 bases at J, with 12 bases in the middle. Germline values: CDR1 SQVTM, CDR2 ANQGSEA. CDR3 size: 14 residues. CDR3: CSVEGSGDKNIQYF. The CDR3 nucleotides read TGCAGCGTTGAGGGTAGCGGCGACAAAAACATTCAGTACTTC.

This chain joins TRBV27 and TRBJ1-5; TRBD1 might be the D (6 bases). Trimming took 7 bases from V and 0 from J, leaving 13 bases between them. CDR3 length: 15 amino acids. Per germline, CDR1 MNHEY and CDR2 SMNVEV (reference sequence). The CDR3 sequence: CASNSQGTSNQPQHF. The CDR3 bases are TGTGCCAGCAACTCACAGGGAACTAGCAATCAGCCCCAGCATTTT.